Sequencing of this T cell receptor (beta chain) was carried out in a study of tumor and adjacent non-tumor tissue in lung cancer. With regard to this clonotype: The target antigen is unknown. A much larger clone lies one base from this, so it may be a read error.

Germline CDR1 SGHRS, CDR2 YFSETQ. The CDR3 runs 14 residues. The germline V and J ends were trimmed by 0 bases and 4 bases, with 10 bases remaining between them. Whole-study findings and limits: Compared with tumor, normal lung showed significantly lower TCR diversity.

The template was RNA from unsorted bulk tissue. Chemotherapy-naive patients with new lung cancer underwent thoracic surgery in China, August–November 2014. A modified ARM-PCR protocol with three rounds of nested PCR amplified TCRbeta. TCRdb called the multiplex PCR reads again in MiXCR, with one record for every CDR3 protein. The repertoire has 65,000 to 75,000 distinct CDR3 sequences, around 73% of them found once; the top ten carry approximately 28%. This TCR came from a man aged 55 to 69 with non-small cell lung cancer. Sample: lung tumor tissue. This sequence joins TRBV5-1 and TRBJ1-1; D call uncertain. In DNA form, the CDR3 reads TGCGCCAGCAGCTTGGGGACGTTTAGCACTGAAGCTTTCTTT. Amino acids: CASSLGTFSTEAFF.